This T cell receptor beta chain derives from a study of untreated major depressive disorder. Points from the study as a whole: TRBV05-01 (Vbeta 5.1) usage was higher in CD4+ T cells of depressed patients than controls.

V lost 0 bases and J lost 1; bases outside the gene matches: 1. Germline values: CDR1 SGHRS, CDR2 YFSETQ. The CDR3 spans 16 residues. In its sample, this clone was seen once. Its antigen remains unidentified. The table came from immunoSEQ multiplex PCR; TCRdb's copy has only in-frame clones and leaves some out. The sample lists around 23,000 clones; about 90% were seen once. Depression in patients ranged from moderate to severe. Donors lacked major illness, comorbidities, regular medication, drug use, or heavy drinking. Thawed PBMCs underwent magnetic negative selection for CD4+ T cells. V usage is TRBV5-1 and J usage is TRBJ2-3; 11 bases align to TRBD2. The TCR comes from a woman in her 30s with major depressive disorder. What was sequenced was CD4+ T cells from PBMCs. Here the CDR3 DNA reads TGCGCCAGCAGCTTGGGACTAGCGGGACGCACAGATACGCAGTATTTT. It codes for CASSLGLAGRTDTQYF.